Below, one TCR beta chain is given with its context. Antigen: not known. CDR3 length: 14 amino acids. The trim removed 4 bases at V and 7 bases at J, leaving 10 bases unmatched. CDR1 and CDR2 (germline): SGHRS, YFSETQ. The data were taken from a study of cytomegalovirus exposure and HLA in healthy donors. Points from the study as a whole: Rarity characterized most TCR sequences, yet some public TCRs appeared in many donors. One cluster of highly shared sequence variants probably arose as a sequencing artifact.

Healthy donors of bone marrow made up the group. The study ran its PCR with 60 Vbeta and 13 Jbeta primers. Sequenced by immunoSEQ multiplex PCR; TCRdb stores in-frame clones only, minus some. The data hold 100,000 to 150,000 clones, with over 60% observed a single time. Sequencing input: PBMCs. The chain combines TRBV5-1 with TRBJ2-7; 8 nucleotides line up with TRBD1. The TCR comes from a male donor in good health and CMV-seropositive. The CDR3: CASSLTGDQLEQYF. DNA for the CDR3: TGCGCCAGCAGCCTGACAGGGGACCAGCTGGAGCAGTACTTC.